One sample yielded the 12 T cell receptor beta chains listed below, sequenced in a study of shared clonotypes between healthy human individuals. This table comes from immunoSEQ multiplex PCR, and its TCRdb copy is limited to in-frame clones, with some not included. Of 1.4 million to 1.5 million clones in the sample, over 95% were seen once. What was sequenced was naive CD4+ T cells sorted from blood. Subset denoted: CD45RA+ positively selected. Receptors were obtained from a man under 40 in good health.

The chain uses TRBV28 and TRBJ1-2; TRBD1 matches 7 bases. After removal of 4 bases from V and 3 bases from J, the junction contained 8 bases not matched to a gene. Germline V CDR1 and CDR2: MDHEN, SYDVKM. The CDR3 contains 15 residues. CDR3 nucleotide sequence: TGTGCCAGCAGTTCATACTGGGACAGAGACTATGGCTACACCTTC. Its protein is CASSSYWDRDYGYTF.

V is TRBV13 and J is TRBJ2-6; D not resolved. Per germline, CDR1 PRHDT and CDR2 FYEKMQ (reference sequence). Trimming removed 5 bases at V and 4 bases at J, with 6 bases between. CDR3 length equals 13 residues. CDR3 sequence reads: CASSPVGANVLTF. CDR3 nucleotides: TGTGCCAGCAGCCCCGTCGGGGCCAACGTCCTGACTTTC. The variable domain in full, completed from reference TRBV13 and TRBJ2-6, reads AAGVIQSPRHLIKEKRETATLKCYPIPRHDTVYWYQQGPGQDPQFLISFYEKMQSDKGSIPDRFSAQQFSDYHSELNMSSLELGDSALYFCASSPVGANVLTFGAGSRLTVL.

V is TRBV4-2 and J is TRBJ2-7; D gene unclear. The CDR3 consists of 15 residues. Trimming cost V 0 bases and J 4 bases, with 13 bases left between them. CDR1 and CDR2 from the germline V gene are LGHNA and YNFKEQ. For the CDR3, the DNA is TGTGCCAGCAGCCAAGATGGGTCGAGCGTTTACGAGCAGTACTTC. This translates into CASSQDGSSVYEQYF.

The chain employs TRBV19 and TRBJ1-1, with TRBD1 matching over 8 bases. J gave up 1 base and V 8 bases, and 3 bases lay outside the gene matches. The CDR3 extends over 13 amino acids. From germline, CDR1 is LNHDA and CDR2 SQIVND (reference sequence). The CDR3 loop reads CASSDRANTEAFF. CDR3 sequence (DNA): TGTGCCAGTTCGGACAGGGCGAACACTGAAGCTTTCTTT.

For the CDR3, the DNA is TGTGCCTGGAATTCGCTAGCACCAAGGAATGAGCAGTTCTTC. The encoded protein is CAWNSLAPRNEQFF. This rearrangement joins TRBV30 to TRBJ2-1; TRBD2 is a possible D gene (5 bases). This CDR3 has 14 amino acids. Germline CDR1 is GTSNPN and CDR2 is SVGIG (reference sequence). V lost 4 bases, J lost 7 bases, and 17 bases lay in between.

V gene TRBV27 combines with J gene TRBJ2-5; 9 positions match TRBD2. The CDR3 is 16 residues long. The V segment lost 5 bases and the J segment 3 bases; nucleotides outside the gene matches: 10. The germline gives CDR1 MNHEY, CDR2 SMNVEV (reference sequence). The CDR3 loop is CASSPTRGGREETQYF. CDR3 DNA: TGTGCCAGCAGTCCAACGCGGGGGGGAAGAGAAGAGACCCAGTACTTC.

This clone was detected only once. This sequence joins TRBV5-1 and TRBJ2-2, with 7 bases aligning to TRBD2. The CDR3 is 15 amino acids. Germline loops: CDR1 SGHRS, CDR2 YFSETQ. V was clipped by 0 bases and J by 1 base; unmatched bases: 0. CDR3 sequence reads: CASSLGTRNTGELFF. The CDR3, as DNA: TGCGCCAGCAGCTTGGGGACTAGGAACACCGGGGAGCTGTTTTTT.

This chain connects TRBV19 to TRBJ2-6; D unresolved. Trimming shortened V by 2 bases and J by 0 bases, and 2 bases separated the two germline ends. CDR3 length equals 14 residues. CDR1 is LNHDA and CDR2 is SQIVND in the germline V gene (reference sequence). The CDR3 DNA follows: TGTGCCAGTAGTATACCCTCTGGGGCCAACGTCCTGACTTTC. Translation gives CASSIPSGANVLTF.

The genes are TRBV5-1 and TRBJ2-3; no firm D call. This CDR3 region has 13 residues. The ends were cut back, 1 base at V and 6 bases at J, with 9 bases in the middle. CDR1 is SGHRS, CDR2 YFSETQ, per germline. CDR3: CASSLRDGDTQYF. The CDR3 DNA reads TGCGCCAGCAGCTTGAGGGATGGGGATACGCAGTATTTT.

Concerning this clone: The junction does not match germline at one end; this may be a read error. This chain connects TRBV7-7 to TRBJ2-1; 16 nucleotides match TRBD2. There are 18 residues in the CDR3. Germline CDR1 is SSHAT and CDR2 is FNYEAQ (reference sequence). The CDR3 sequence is CASSPSGTSGRANNEQFF. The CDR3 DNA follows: TGTGCTAGCAGCCCCTCGGGGACTAGCGGGAGGGCCAACAATGAGCAGTTCTTC.

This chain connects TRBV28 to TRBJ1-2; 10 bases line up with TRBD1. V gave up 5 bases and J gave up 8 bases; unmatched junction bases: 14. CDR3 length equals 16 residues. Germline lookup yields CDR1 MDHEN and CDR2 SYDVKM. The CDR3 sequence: CASSLRDRGVLNGYTF. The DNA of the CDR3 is TGTGCCAGCAGTCTCCGGGACAGGGGTGTCCTTAACGGCTACACCTTC.

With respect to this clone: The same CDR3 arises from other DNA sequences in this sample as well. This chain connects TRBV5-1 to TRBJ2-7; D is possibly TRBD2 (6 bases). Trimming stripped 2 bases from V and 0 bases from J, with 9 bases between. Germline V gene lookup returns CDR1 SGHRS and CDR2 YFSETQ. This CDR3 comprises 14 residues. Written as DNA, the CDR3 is TGCGCCAGCAGCTTTGACGGGAGCTCCTACGAGCAGTACTTC. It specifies CASSFDGSSYEQYF.